These 8 T cell receptor beta chains originate from one sample sequenced in a study of blood T cell repertoires in COVID-19 (dated by TCRdb to the early 2020s). The library was built by means of the immunoSEQ multiplex PCR assay. Held by TCRdb, this immuneACCESS table contains in-frame sequences only and omits some clones. Under half of the omission traces to an unresolved V gene where checked; the cause of the rest is unknown. The sample table lists some 260,000 clones, 88% of them with a count of one. Roughly 2% of the sample is taken by the ten largest. Sequencing used peripheral blood. The receptor source for this set is a woman aged 40 to 55 who had recovered from COVID-19.

As DNA, the CDR3 is TGCGCCAGCAGCCCGGAGGGCAACACAGATACGCAGTATTTT. Protein: CASSPEGNTDTQYF. The rearrangement joins TRBV5-1 to TRBJ2-3, with D perhaps matching TRBD2 (6 bases). Germline CDR1 and CDR2: SGHRS and YFSETQ. Trimming took 4 bases from V and 2 from J, leaving 11 bases between them. This CDR3 has 14 residues. Combining the CDR3 with reference TRBV5-1 and TRBJ2-3 gives the whole variable domain KAGVTQTPRYLIKTRGQQVTLSCSPISGHRSVSWYQQTPGQGLQFLFEYFSETQRNKGNFPGRFSGRQFSNSRSEMNVSTLELGDSALYLCASSPEGNTDTQYFGPGTRLTVL.

V usage is TRBV2 and J usage is TRBJ2-1, with 8 bases lining up with TRBD2. J lost 4 bases, V lost 6 bases, and 8 bases had no gene match. The CDR3 is made up of 15 amino acids. Looked up from germline, CDR1 is SNHLY and CDR2 is FYNNEI. Here the CDR3 DNA reads TGTGCCAGCAGGGTAGCGGGGACGGTATACAATGAGCAGTTCTTC. Protein: CASRVAGTVYNEQFF.

J is TRBJ1-6 and V is TRBV14; D gene ambiguous. The CDR3 length is 13 residues. V lost 3 bases and J lost 8, with 8 bases in between. CDR1 SGHDN and CDR2 FVKESK come from the germline V gene. The chain's CDR3 is CASSQLSDSPLHF. CDR3 sequence (DNA): TGTGCCAGCAGCCAGCTCAGTGATTCACCCCTCCACTTT.

The CDR3 sequence is CACLRAWEAFF. CDR3 sequence (DNA): TGTGCCTGCCTGAGGGCGTGGGAAGCTTTCTTT. The chain carries TRBV30 and TRBJ1-1, with D unclear. V lost 6 bases and J 8 bases, leaving 13 bases between the germline ends. This CDR3 is built from 11 residues. Germline CDR1 GTSNPN, CDR2 SVGIG (reference sequence). Full variable domain (missing parts from reference TRBV30 and TRBJ1-1): SQTIHQWPATLVQPVGSPLSLECTVEGTSNPNLYWYRQAAGRGLQLLFYSVGIGQISSEVPQNLSASRPQDRQFILSSKKLLLSDSGFYLCACLRAWEAFFGQGTRLTVV.

This clone occurred a few times. The gene calls are TRBV5-6 and TRBJ2-7; TRBD1 agrees at 10 bases. The ends lost 0 bases at V and 4 bases at J; junction bases unmatched: 4. Germline-derived CDR1 and CDR2 are SGHDT and YYEEEE. There are 15 residues in the CDR3. The DNA of the CDR3 is TGTGCCAGCAGCTTGGTGGACAGGGGGGAGTACGAGCAGTACTTC. Encoded protein: CASSLVDRGEYEQYF.

The chain has TRBV6-6 and TRBJ2-1, with D perhaps TRBD2 (6 bases). The CDR3 length is 17 residues. Germline V CDR1 and CDR2: MNHNY, SVGAGI (reference sequence). V lost 5 bases and J lost 4, with 21 bases in between. CDR3 coding DNA: TGTGCCAGCAGTCGATCCCTCCAGCGGGCGGGGTACAATGAGCAGTTCTTC. This sequence encodes CASSRSLQRAGYNEQFF.

This clone has a single count. The chain uses TRBV4-3 and TRBJ2-5; 9 bases are a match to TRBD1. The J segment lost 5 bases and the V segment lost 3 bases, leaving 10 bases of the junction unmatched. CDR3 length: 16 residues. Germline CDR1 reads LGHNA; CDR2 reads YSLEER. DNA for the CDR3: TGCGCCAGCAGCCAGGCCCGACAGGGGGGTCAGGAGACCCAGTACTTC. This encodes CASSQARQGGQETQYF.

The chain links TRBV20-1 to TRBJ2-1; 10 nucleotides line up with TRBD1. CDR3 length equals 16 residues. V lost 3 bases to trimming and J lost 1 base; unmatched junction nucleotides: 6. Per germline, CDR1 DFQATT and CDR2 SNEGSKA (reference sequence). The CDR3 DNA is TGCAGTGCTAGTCACCCGGGACAGGGGTCCTACAATGAGCAGTTCTTC. Its protein is CSASHPGQGSYNEQFF.